Listed below are T cell receptor beta chains from one sample, sequenced in a study of cytomegalovirus exposure and HLA in healthy donors. This table comes from immunoSEQ multiplex PCR, and its TCRdb copy is limited to in-frame clones, with some not included. Of more than 100,000 clones listed, around nine tenths were seen once; the top ten hold roughly 5%. The sample comprised PBMCs. The source is a woman between 25 and 40 years old in good health and CMV-seronegative. Each CDR3 is given with its conserved first and last residue. The D gene is left open where the match is weak. The size field is filled for only some rows; it gives once, few, many or a size class.

j_gene,v_gene,d_gene,abundance,CDR3nt,CDR3aa
TRBJ2-7,TRBV5-1,.,.,TGCGCCAGCAGCCCCAACGCAGAACCCTACGAGCAGTACTTC,CASSPNAEPYEQYF
TRBJ1-5,TRBV30,TRBD1,.,TGTGCCTGGAGCGCAAAACAGGGGGCAGGTCAGCCCCAGCATTTT,CAWSAKQGAGQPQHF
TRBJ2-7,TRBV4-3,.,.,TGCGCCAGCAGCCAAGGTACAGGGCGCTACGAGCAGTACTTC,CASSQGTGRYEQYF
TRBJ2-7,TRBV6-1,TRBD1,.,TGTGCCAGCAGTGTAATTGGACAGGGAGTTTCCTACGAGCAGTACTTC,CASSVIGQGVSYEQYF
TRBJ2-6,TRBV4-1,TRBD1,.,TGCGCCAGCAGCCCGGACAGGTGGGAGAGCTCTGGGGCCAACGTCCTGACTTTC,CASSPDRWESSGANVLTF
TRBJ1-5,TRBV28,.,.,TGTGCCAGCAGTTTATCAGGGTTTTTGAGCAATCAGCCCCAGCATTTT,CASSLSGFLSNQPQHF
TRBJ2-2,TRBV5-1,TRBD2,.,TGCGCCAGCAGCTTGGCGGTGGCTAGCGGGGCCACCGGGGAGCTGTTTTTT,CASSLAVASGATGELFF
TRBJ2-7,TRBV2,.,.,TGTGCCAGCAGTGAACTCAGGGTCTCCTACGAGCAGTACTTC,CASSELRVSYEQYF
TRBJ2-2,TRBV4-3,.,few,TGCGCCAGCAGCCAAGATCGAGGGGGATGGACCGGGGAGCTGTTTTTT,CASSQDRGGWTGELFF
TRBJ1-2,TRBV7-8,TRBD1,.,TGTGCCAGCAGCATAAACAGGGGGACGAACTATGGCTACACCTTC,CASSINRGTNYGYTF
TRBJ2-3,TRBV4-2,.,.,TGTGCCAGCAGCCAAGATCAGGGGGGATTAGCGTTAACAGATACGCAGTATTTT,CASSQDQGGLALTDTQYF
TRBJ1-1,TRBV2,.,.,TGTGCCAGCAGTGAAGATGGCCCTGAAGCTTTCTTT,CASSEDGPEAFF
TRBJ2-1,TRBV2,.,.,TGTGCCAGCAGGGCAGGGTCGCTGGGTAAAAATGAGCAGTTCTTC,CASRAGSLGKNEQFF
TRBJ2-7,TRBV6-5,TRBD1,.,TGTGCCAGCAGTTACTCTTACAGGACAGGGGCGTACGAGCAGTACTTC,CASSYSYRTGAYEQYF
TRBJ2-1,TRBV6-5,.,.,TGTGCCAGCAGTTACTCGGAGGGTATTTCTTACAATGAGCAGTTCTTC,CASSYSEGISYNEQFF
TRBJ1-5,TRBV7-6,.,few,TGTGCCAGCAGCCGCTTCAGGGAGCCCCAGCATTTT,CASSRFREPQHF
TRBJ1-6,TRBV27,.,.,TGTGCCAGCAGGGTGGGGAGCTCCTATAATTCACCCCTCCACTTT,CASRVGSSYNSPLHF
TRBJ1-6,TRBV28,.,.,TGTGCCAGCAGTTTCCGCGGACTCCAGAGCTCCTATAATTCACCCCTCCACTTT,CASSFRGLQSSYNSPLHF
TRBJ1-4,TRBV6-6,.,.,TGTGCCAGCACCAAACAGCTAACTAATGAAAAACTGTTTTTT,CASTKQLTNEKLFF
TRBJ2-3,TRBV7-2,TRBD2,.,TGTGCCAGCAGCTCCCTAGCGGGAGTGATAGATACGCAGTATTTT,CASSSLAGVIDTQYF
TRBJ1-2,TRBV7-2,.,.,TGTGCCAGCAGCTTAGCGCCGGGGTTGGTCTATGGCTACACCTTC,CASSLAPGLVYGYTF
TRBJ2-7,TRBV9,.,.,TGTGCCAGCAGCGTAGCTACGGAGGCCTACGAGCAGTACTTC,CASSVATEAYEQYF
TRBJ1-4,TRBV6-1,.,.,TGTGCCAGCAGTCTCTCAGGGGCCCCTAATGAAAAACTGTTTTTT,CASSLSGAPNEKLFF
TRBJ2-5,TRBV2,.,.,TGTGCCAGCAGTGAATCTTTCACCGGGAACCAAGAGACCCAGTACTTC,CASSESFTGNQETQYF
TRBJ1-1,TRBV18,TRBD1,.,TGTGCCAGCTCACCACTGGACAGGGGTAAAGAGGCTTTCTTT,CASSPLDRGKEAFF